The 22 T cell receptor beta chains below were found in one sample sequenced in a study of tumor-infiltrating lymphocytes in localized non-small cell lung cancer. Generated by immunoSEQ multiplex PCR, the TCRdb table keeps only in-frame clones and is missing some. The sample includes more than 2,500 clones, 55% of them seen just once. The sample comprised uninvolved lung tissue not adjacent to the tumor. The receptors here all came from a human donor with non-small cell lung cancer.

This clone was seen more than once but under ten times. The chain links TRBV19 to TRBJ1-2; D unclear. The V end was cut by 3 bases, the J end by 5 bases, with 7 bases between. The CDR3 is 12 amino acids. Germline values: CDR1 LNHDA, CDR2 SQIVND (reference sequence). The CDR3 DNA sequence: TGTGCCAGTAGTATTTCGGTTTATGGCTACACCTTC. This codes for CASSISVYGYTF.

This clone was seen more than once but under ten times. The CDR3, as DNA: TGTGCCAGCAGTGTAAAGGGGGCAGGTGAGCAGTACTTC. This gives the protein CASSVKGAGEQYF. The rearrangement joins TRBV6-1 to TRBJ2-7, with 7 bases aligning to TRBD1. The CDR3 runs 13 residues. V shed 4 bases and J 7 bases; nucleotides not matched to a gene: 7. CDR1 and CDR2 (germline): MNHNS, SASEGT.

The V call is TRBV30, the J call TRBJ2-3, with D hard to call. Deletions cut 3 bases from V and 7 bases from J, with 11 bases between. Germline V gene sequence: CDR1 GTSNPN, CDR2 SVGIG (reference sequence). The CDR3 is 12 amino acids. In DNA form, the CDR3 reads TGTGCCTGGAGCCCTCAGGAAAATACGCAGTATTTT. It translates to CAWSPQENTQYF. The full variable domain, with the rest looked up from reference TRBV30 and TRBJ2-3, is SQTIHQWPATLVQPVGSPLSLECTVEGTSNPNLYWYRQAAGRGLQLLFYSVGIGQISSEVPQNLSASRPQDRQFILSSKKLLLSDSGFYLCAWSPQENTQYFGPGTRLTVL.

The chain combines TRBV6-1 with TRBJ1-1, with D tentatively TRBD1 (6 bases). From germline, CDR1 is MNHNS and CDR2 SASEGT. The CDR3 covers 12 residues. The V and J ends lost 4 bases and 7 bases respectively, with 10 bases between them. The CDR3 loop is CASSGWDIEAFF. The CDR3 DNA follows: TGTGCCAGCAGTGGATGGGACATTGAAGCTTTCTTT.

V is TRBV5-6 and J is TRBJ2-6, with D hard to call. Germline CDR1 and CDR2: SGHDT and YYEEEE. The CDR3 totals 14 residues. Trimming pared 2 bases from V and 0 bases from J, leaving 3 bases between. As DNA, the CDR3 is TGTGCCAGCAGCTTAATCTCTGGGGCCAACGTCCTGACTTTC. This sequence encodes CASSLISGANVLTF.

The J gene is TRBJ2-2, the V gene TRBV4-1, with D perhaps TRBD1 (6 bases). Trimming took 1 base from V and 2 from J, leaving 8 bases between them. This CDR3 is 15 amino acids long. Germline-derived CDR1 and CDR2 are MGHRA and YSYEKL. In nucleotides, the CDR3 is TGCGCCAGCAGCCAAGTACAGGGTAACACCGGGGAGCTGTTTTTT. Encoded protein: CASSQVQGNTGELFF.

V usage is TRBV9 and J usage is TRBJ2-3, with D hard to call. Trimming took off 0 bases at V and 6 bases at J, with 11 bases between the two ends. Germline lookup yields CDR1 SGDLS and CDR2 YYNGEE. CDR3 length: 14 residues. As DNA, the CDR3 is TGTGCCAGCAGCGTAGTAGAGCTGTCGGATACGCAGTATTTT. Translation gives CASSVVELSDTQYF.

CDR3 amino acids: CSVEEAGWADTQYF. In DNA, the CDR3 is TGCAGCGTTGAAGAGGCAGGGTGGGCAGATACGCAGTATTTT. This rearrangement joins TRBV29-1 to TRBJ2-3; D is possibly TRBD1 (5 bases). V was cut by 0 bases and J by 4 bases, with 11 bases left in between. CDR1 and CDR2 (germline): SQVTM, ANQGSEA. The CDR3 is 14 amino acids.

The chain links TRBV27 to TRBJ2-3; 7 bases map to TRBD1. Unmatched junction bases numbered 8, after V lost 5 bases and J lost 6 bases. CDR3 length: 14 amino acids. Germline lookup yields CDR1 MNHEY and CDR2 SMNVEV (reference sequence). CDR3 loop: CASSTSRGSDTQYF. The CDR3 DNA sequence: TGTGCCAGCAGTACCTCCAGGGGGTCCGATACGCAGTATTTT.

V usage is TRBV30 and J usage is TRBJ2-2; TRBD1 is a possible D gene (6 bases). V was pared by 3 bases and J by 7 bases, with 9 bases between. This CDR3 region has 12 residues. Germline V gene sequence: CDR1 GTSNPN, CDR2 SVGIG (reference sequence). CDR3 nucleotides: TGTGCCTGGAGGATCAGGGGCGGGGAGCTGTTTTTT. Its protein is CAWRIRGGELFF.

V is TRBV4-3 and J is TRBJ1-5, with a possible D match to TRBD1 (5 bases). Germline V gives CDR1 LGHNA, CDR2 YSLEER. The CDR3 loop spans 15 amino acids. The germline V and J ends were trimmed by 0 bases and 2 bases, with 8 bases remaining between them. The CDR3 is CASSQDPTGNQPQHF. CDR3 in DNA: TGCGCCAGCAGCCAAGATCCGACAGGCAATCAGCCCCAGCATTTT.

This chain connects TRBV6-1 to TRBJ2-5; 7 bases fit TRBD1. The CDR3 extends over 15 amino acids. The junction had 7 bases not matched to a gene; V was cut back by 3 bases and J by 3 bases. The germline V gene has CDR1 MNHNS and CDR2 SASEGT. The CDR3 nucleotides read TGTGCCAGCAGTGATTATAGAGGGGGCGAAGAGACCCAGTACTTC. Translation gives CASSDYRGGEETQYF.

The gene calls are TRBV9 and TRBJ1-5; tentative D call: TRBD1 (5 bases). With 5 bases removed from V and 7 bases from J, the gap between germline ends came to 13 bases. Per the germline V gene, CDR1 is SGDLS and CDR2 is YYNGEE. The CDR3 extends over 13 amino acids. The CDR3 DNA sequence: TGTGCCAGCAGTTCCGGGGGGGGACAGCCCCAGCATTTT. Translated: CASSSGGGQPQHF. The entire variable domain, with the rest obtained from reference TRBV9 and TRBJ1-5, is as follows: DSGVTQTPKHLITATGQRVTLRCSPRSGDLSVYWYQQSLDQGLQFLIQYYNGEERAKGNILERFSAQQFPDLHSELNLSSLELGDSALYFCASSSGGGQPQHFGDGTRLSIL.

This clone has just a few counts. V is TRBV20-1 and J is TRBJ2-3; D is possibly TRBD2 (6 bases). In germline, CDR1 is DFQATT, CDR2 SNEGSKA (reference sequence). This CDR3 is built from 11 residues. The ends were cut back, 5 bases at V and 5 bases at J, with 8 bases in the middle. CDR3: CSAAAGDTQYF. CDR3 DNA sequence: TGCAGTGCTGCAGCGGGAGATACGCAGTATTTT.

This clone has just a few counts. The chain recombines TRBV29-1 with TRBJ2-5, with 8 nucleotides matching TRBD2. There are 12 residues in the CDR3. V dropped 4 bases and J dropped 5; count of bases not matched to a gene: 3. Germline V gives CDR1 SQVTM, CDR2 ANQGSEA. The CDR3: CSVVPGGETQYF. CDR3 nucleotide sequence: TGCAGCGTTGTCCCGGGGGGGGAGACCCAGTACTTC. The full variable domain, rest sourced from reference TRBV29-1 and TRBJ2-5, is SAVISQKPSRDICQRGTSLTIQCQVDSQVTMMFWYRQQPGQSLTLIATANQGSEATYESGFVIDKFPISRPNLTFSTLTVSNMSPEDSSIYLCSVVPGGETQYFGPGTRLLVL.

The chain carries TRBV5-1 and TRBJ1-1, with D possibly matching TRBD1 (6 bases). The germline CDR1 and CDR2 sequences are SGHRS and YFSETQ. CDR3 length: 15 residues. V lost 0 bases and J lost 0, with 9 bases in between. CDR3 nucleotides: TGCGCCAGCAGCTTGGAGGGGGAAATGAACACTGAAGCTTTCTTT. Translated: CASSLEGEMNTEAFF.

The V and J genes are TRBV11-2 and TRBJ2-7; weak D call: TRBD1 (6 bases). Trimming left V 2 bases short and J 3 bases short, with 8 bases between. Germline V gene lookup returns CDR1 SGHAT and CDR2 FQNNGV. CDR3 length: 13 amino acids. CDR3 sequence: CASSLNRVYEQYF. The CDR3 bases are TGTGCCAGCAGCTTAAACAGGGTCTACGAGCAGTACTTC.

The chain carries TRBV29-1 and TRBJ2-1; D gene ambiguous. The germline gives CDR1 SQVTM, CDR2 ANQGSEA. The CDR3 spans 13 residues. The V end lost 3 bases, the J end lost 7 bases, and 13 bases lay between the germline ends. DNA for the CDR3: TGCAGCGTTGATCGTCAAGCGAGGAATGAGCAGTTCTTC. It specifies CSVDRQARNEQFF.

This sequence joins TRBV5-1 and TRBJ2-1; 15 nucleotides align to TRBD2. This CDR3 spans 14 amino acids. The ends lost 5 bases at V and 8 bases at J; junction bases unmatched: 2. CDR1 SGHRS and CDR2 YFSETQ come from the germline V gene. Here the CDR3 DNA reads TGCGCCAGCAGGGGACTAGCGGGAGGTGATGAGCAGTTCTTC. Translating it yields CASRGLAGGDEQFF.

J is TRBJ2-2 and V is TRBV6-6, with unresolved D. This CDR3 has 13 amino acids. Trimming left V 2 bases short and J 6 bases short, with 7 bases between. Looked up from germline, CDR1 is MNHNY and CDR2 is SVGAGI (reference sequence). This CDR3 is CASSYDMSGELFF. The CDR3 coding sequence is TGTGCCAGCAGTTACGATATGTCCGGGGAGCTGTTTTTT.

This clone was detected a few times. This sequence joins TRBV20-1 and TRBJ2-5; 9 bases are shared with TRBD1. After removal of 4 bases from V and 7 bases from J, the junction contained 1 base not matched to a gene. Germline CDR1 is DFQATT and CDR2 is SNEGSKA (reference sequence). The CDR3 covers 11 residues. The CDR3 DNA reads TGCAGTGCTATGACAGGGGGGACCCAGTACTTC. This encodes CSAMTGGTQYF.

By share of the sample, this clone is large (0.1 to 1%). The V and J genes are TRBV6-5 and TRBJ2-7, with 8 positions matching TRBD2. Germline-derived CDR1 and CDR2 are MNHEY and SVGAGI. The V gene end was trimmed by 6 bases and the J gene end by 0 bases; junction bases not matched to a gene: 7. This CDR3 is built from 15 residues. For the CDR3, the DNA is TGTGCCAGCAGGGACCTAGCGGGCGGCTCCTACGAGCAGTACTTC. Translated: CASRDLAGGSYEQYF.